This T cell receptor beta chain was recovered during a study of blood T cell repertoires in COVID-19 (dated by TCRdb to 2020 to 2022). Study-wide context: Samples covering the acute and convalescent phases of COVID-19 were provided by collaborators in the United States, Italy and Spain. The material from the prospective study consisted of cDNA or gDNA derived from T cells, B-cell-depleted T cells, or PBMCs. Subjects who had been exposed to COVID-19, were actively infected with it, or had recovered from it provided the deeply sampled blood TCRbeta repertoires that made up the dataset. The repertoires were released in a freely available public database intended as a resource for research on the immune response to SARS-CoV-2. Samples were obtained from the ongoing ImmuneRACE study (first 160 participants) and from over a thousand subjects provided by 6 global collaborators. A de-identified subject ID, COVID-19 status, age in years and sex were almost always included in the sample metadata. Where HLA class I and class II types were available, the types were taken from metadata supplied by the sample provider, not from assay-based typing.

One collaborating source in Seattle enrolled patients during active infection and followed them longitudinally through the course of disease. Whole blood was collected in K2EDTA tubes by collaborating institutions according to the institutions' own protocols. For TCRbeta analysis, collaborators shipped samples as frozen whole blood, isolated PBMCs, or DNA extracted from either of those sample types. TCRbeta CDR3 regions were amplified from genomic DNA by means of the immunoSEQ Assay, a bias-controlled multiplex PCR. The published analysis was carried out like this. Nucleated cell counts per sample were estimated from amplification of reference gene primers within the assay. To quantify the absolute abundance of each unique TCRbeta CDR3 rearrangement, sequence reads were collapsed and filtered. For each sample, productive Simpson clonality was calculated by taking the square root of Simpson's diversity index across productive rearrangements. In TCRdb, the immuneACCESS table is reduced to in-frame sequences with V and J assigned. These tables do not hold every clone; where another copy was compared, an unresolved V gene accounts for under half, and the others remain unexplained. V and J calls plus clone size are reproduced from that table; the DNA served to infer D and trimming. Within this sample are 150,000 to 200,000 clones, with roughly 84% of them counted one time only. Together, the top ten hold about 14% of the sample.

Points on this clone: Which antigen it targets is not known. Per-base quality was not reported, and no clone a single base away is much larger than it.

Results the study describes overall, beyond this receptor: Clinical and demographic metadata were provided uncurated, with the amount varying by source and participant.

As encoded in the germline V gene (reference sequence), CDR1 is LNHDA while CDR2 is SQIVND. Reading from cysteine to phenylalanine, the CDR3 counts 14 amino acids. The only DNA kept is the CDR3, 42 bases in frame from the first base. V is reduced by 3 bases and J by 2 bases, leaving a spacing of 10 bases between them. The chain uses TRBV19 and TRBJ2-5, with TRBD1 perhaps the D gene, on 6 matching bases. The sequence derives from a woman in her 70s with COVID-19, enrolled during active disease. Sequenced sample: peripheral blood. The DNA reads TGTGCCAGTAGTATGGGGGCGCGTCAAGAGACCCAGTACTTC. It is translated as CASSMGARQETQYF.